A selection of T cell receptor beta chains follows, all from one sample in a study of CD8 T cells in Susac syndrome. Each CDR3 protein is one row after TCRdb ran MiXCR on the immunoSEQ multiplex PCR reads. The sample records some 150,000 distinct CDR3 sequences, around 96% being singletons. The sample taken for sequencing was CD8+ T cells from PBMCs. These receptors were collected from a human donor with multiple sclerosis. CDR3s include the opening cysteine and the closing phenylalanine or tryptophan. The D gene is left open where the match is weak. Clone size is shown for a subset of rows, as once, few, many or a class of expanded clone.

DNA,CDR3,size,V,J,D
TGCAGTGCTAGTTCGGGCGACTACGAGCAGTACTTC,CSASSGDYEQYF,once,TRBV20-1,TRBJ2-7,NA
TGTGCCAGCAGTTCCCCAAGGCAGGGTGGAACCGGGGAGCTGTTTTTT,CASSSPRQGGTGELFF,NA,TRBV2,TRBJ2-2,NA
TGTGCCAGCAGCTCGGTGGGAGGGGCAAACACTGAAGCTTTCTTT,CASSSVGGANTEAFF,NA,TRBV5-8,TRBJ1-1,NA
TGTGCCAGCAGTGAAGGACCGGGAGGAACCGGGGAGCTGTTTTTT,CASSEGPGGTGELFF,NA,TRBV2,TRBJ2-2,TRBD2
TGCAGTGCTCGGCCGGGACACCTGAACACTGAAGCTTTCTTT,CSARPGHLNTEAFF,NA,TRBV20-1,TRBJ1-1,NA
TGCAGCACCGAGGGACCCGTAGGGTATGAGCAGTTCTTC,CSTEGPVGYEQFF,NA,TRBV29-1,TRBJ2-1,NA
TGCAGTGCTAGAGATCGAACTAGCATGTATGAGCAGTTCTTC,CSARDRTSMYEQFF,NA,TRBV20-1,TRBJ2-1,NA
TGTGCCAGCAGCGATGGACAGTCGAACACCTTC,CASSDGQSNTF,NA,TRBV7-9,TRBJ1-2,NA
TGTGCCACCGAGACTAGCGGGGTTATCAATGAGCAGTTCTTC,CATETSGVINEQFF,NA,TRBV15,TRBJ2-1,TRBD2
TGCAGTGCTAGACAAACTAGCGGGGTCCAAGAGACCCAGTACTTC,CSARQTSGVQETQYF,NA,TRBV20-1,TRBJ2-5,TRBD2
TGTGCCAGCAGCGTCCTGGACTACAATGAGCAGTTCTTC,CASSVLDYNEQFF,once,TRBV9,TRBJ2-1,NA
TGCAGTGCTTACGGACACGGAGACTACGAGCAGTACTTC,CSAYGHGDYEQYF,NA,TRBV20-1,TRBJ2-7,NA
TGTGCCAGCAGCTTAGCGCTAAGGGGGGAGCTGTTTTTT,CASSLALRGELFF,few,TRBV7-2,TRBJ2-2,NA
TGTGCCAGCAGTTTATCCGGGGGACAGCGGTTCCAAGAGACCCAGTACTTC,CASSLSGGQRFQETQYF,once,TRBV27,TRBJ2-5,NA
TGCGCCAGCAGCTTCGCCGAGGGCAATGAGCAGTTCTTC,CASSFAEGNEQFF,NA,TRBV5-1,TRBJ2-1,NA
TGTGCCTGGGATAATGAGGGGGCTGAAGCTTTCTTT,CAWDNEGAEAFF,NA,TRBV30,TRBJ1-1,NA
TGTGCCAGCAGTGAAAGCGGGGGGGCCTCCTACAATGAGCAGTTCTTC,CASSESGGASYNEQFF,NA,TRBV6-1,TRBJ2-1,TRBD2
TGCAGCGTTGAGGCCGCGAACACCGGGGAGCTGTTTTTT,CSVEAANTGELFF,once,TRBV29-1,TRBJ2-2,NA
TGCAGCGTTGAAGATGGCTCGGGGGACTACGAGCAGTACTTC,CSVEDGSGDYEQYF,NA,TRBV29-1,TRBJ2-7,NA
TGTGCCAGCAGCCAAGATCAAAGTGGGCCCCCCGTCTATACGCAGTATTTT,CASSQDQSGPPVYTQYF,NA,TRBV3-1,TRBJ2-3,NA
TGTGCCAGCAGCTCCGCCGGCGTAGCGGGGTACTACGAGCAGTACTTC,CASSSAGVAGYYEQYF,NA,TRBV7-2,TRBJ2-7,TRBD2
TGTGCCACCAGTGATAGACAGGTGGAGGGGTCCCAGTACTTC,CATSDRQVEGSQYF,once,TRBV24-1,TRBJ2-5,NA
TGTGCCAGCAGTATACGGACAGGCCCTAGCACAGATACGCAGTATTTT,CASSIRTGPSTDTQYF,NA,TRBV2,TRBJ2-3,TRBD1
TGCAGTGCCACCGGGACAGGGACTGAGTACTATGGCTACACCTTC,CSATGTGTEYYGYTF,once,TRBV20-1,TRBJ1-2,TRBD1
TGTGCCAGCAGTTCTCGGTCGATAGACAGGAAAGGTGGCAATCAGCCCCAGCATTTT,CASSSRSIDRKGGNQPQHF,NA,TRBV27,TRBJ1-5,NA
TGCGCCAGCAGCCAAGATCTTACAGGGGCCTACGAGCAGTACTTC,CASSQDLTGAYEQYF,NA,TRBV4-1,TRBJ2-7,TRBD1
TGTGCCAGCAGGGACAGGGAATTTGTCAACGATTGGGATACGCAGTATTTT,CASRDREFVNDWDTQYF,NA,TRBV6-2/TRBV6-3,TRBJ2-3,TRBD1
TGCAGTGCTAGAATAGACACACAGGGTATGAGTGGCTACACCTTC,CSARIDTQGMSGYTF,NA,TRBV20-1,TRBJ1-2,NA
TGTGCCAGCAGCGGAGGGAGCTCTGGGTACTTTGGCTACACCTTC,CASSGGSSGYFGYTF,NA,TRBV9,TRBJ1-2,NA
TGCAGTCAGGCTATTCCCGGGACAGGGGAGGGCTACACCTTC,CSQAIPGTGEGYTF,NA,TRBV20-1,TRBJ1-2,TRBD1
TGTGCCAGCAGCCAAGGTTTGGGACAGGGATACGAGCAGTACTTC,CASSQGLGQGYEQYF,NA,TRBV3-1,TRBJ2-7,TRBD1
TGTGCCACCAGCAGAGTCCGCCGGGGAAAACTGTTTTTT,CATSRVRRGKLFF,NA,TRBV15,TRBJ1-4,NA
TGTGCCAGCAGCTTAGGGCCACAGGGTAGGGAGCAGTACTTC,CASSLGPQGREQYF,NA,TRBV11-2,TRBJ2-7,NA
TGTGCCTGGAGTGTAAGATATAGGGACGGTCACATGAACACTGAAGCTTTCTTT,CAWSVRYRDGHMNTEAFF,NA,TRBV30,TRBJ1-1,NA
TGTGCCAGCAGGGAGGATGCGGACACTGAAGCTTTCTTT,CASREDADTEAFF,NA,TRBV25-1,TRBJ1-1,NA
TGTGCCAGCAGCGGGAACGTGAACACTGAAGCTTTCTTT,CASSGNVNTEAFF,NA,TRBV11-2,TRBJ1-1,NA